The rows below give T cell receptor beta chains drawn from one sample of a study of blood T cells in healthy people across ages. MiXCR was run by TCRdb on the 5' RACE reads, yielding one entry per CDR3 protein. This table holds 1.2 million to 1.5 million distinct CDR3 sequences, 59% found once. Sequenced input: blood. The origin of the receptors is a man between 18 and 35 years old in good health. The CDR3 runs from the conserved cysteine through the conserved F or W. The order of the fields is J gene, V gene, clone size, CDR3 protein. Where a row states a size, it is once, few, many or the class of an expanded clone; other rows omit it.

j_call: TRBJ1-2
v_call: TRBV7-2
clone_size: -
cdr3_aa: CASSPLVRDYGYTF

j_call: TRBJ2-7
v_call: TRBV4-2
clone_size: -
cdr3_aa: CASSPKDESHEQYF

j_call: TRBJ1-1
v_call: TRBV4-3
clone_size: few
cdr3_aa: CASSQDVTGGAFF

j_call: TRBJ2-6
v_call: TRBV7-8
clone_size: -
cdr3_aa: CASSPDSYSGANVLTF

j_call: TRBJ1-4
v_call: TRBV6-6
clone_size: -
cdr3_aa: CASSHGPGKVEEKLFF

j_call: TRBJ1-6
v_call: TRBV27
clone_size: few
cdr3_aa: CASSMDRAYNSPLHF

j_call: TRBJ2-7
v_call: TRBV11-2
clone_size: -
cdr3_aa: CASSFVGRSYEQYF

j_call: TRBJ2-2
v_call: TRBV5-5
clone_size: -
cdr3_aa: CASRPTWGSNTGELFF

j_call: TRBJ1-6
v_call: TRBV20-1
clone_size: -
cdr3_aa: CSVPPRVLYSPLHF

j_call: TRBJ1-1
v_call: TRBV7-6
clone_size: -
cdr3_aa: CASSTQPNTEAFF

j_call: TRBJ2-3
v_call: TRBV20-1
clone_size: -
cdr3_aa: CSVLGHTDTQYF

j_call: TRBJ2-1
v_call: TRBV29-1
clone_size: few
cdr3_aa: CSVGLAGGNEQFF

j_call: TRBJ2-1
v_call: TRBV7-9
clone_size: -
cdr3_aa: CASSAPRGAYNEQFF

j_call: TRBJ2-3
v_call: TRBV5-5
clone_size: -
cdr3_aa: CASSLVRRSDTQYF

j_call: TRBJ2-1
v_call: TRBV5-1
clone_size: -
cdr3_aa: CASRQGSGNEQFF

j_call: TRBJ2-3
v_call: TRBV10-3
clone_size: -
cdr3_aa: CAINPGVSGDTQYF